The source of this TCR beta chain is a study of T cells in women clearing cervical HPV infection. Study as a whole: Cases: HPV16-related CIN3 or worse on histology, a couple of invasive cancers.

With regard to this clone: The read terminates 3 residues before the CDR3 end, so the remaining end is supplied by the germline J gene.

Using immunoSEQ multiplex PCR, the repertoire was profiled, and TCRdb retains in-frame clones only, with some absent. The sample's table shows more than 25,000 clones. The CDR3 loop spans 15 amino acids. J gave up 1 base and V 3 bases, and 4 bases lay outside the gene matches. CDR1 and CDR2 (germline): SGDLS, YYNGEE. The TCR was taken from a woman aged 18-70 years with a cervical HPV16 infection that either progressed to CIN3+ or cleared (not recorded which). Sequencing used blood buffy coat. The V call is TRBV9, the J call TRBJ2-7; TRBD1 matches at 10 bases. CDR3 loop: CASSARDRGSYEQYF. The CDR3 bases that were read are TGTGCCAGCAGCGCCCGGGACAGGGGATCCTACGAG.